The 31 T cell receptor beta chains given below trace back to one sample, sequenced in a study of beta chain features in type 1 diabetes. Antigen specificity for these receptors is unknown. Study outcomes and limitations: Shortening of TCRB CDR3s, moderate but significant, appeared in all four CD4+ subsets of Type 1 diabetes patients.

TCRB transcripts that were expressed got sequenced, as all of the isolated RNA had been reverse transcribed. Some clones are missing from TCRdb's copy, which holds only in-frame ones; the method was immunoSEQ multiplex PCR. The sample includes under 850,000 clones, about an eighth of them seen just once. The sample taken for sequencing was naive CD4+ T cells from blood. The origin of the receptors is a man between 18 and 29 years old with type 1 diabetes.

This clone turned up a few times. At one boundary the junction diverges from the germline segment, which might be a read error. This rearrangement joins TRBV5-1 to TRBJ2-5; maybe TRBD2 (5 bases). Germline V gene sequence: CDR1 SGHRS, CDR2 YFSETQ. The CDR3 covers 12 residues. CDR3 DNA sequence: TGCGCCAGCAGAGGTAGCGAAGAGAACCAGTACTTC. Encoded protein: CASRGSEENQYF.

The rearrangement joins TRBV5-1 to TRBJ1-2; possible D gene TRBD1, 6 bases. The V end was cut by 3 bases, the J end by 6 bases, with 15 bases between. The germline V gene encodes CDR1 SGHRS and CDR2 YFSETQ. The CDR3 length is 14 residues. The CDR3 nucleotides are TGCGCCAGCAGCTCCCTTTCGACAGGCCATGGCTACACCTTC. This sequence encodes CASSSLSTGHGYTF.

This clone turned up a few times. The chain recombines TRBV9 with TRBJ2-6; a weak D match, TRBD1 (5 bases). CDR3 length: 15 amino acids. Germline values: CDR1 SGDLS, CDR2 YYNGEE. The V end lost 4 bases, the J end lost 4 bases, and 12 bases lay between the germline ends. Here the CDR3 reads CASSPQGTGANVLTF. The CDR3 DNA is TGTGCCAGCAGCCCCCAGGGTACCGGGGCCAACGTCCTGACTTTC.

A note on this clone: Other DNA sequences within the sample encode an identical CDR3. This rearrangement joins TRBV2 to TRBJ2-7; 9 bases line up with TRBD2. The CDR3 contains 15 residues. Looked up from germline, CDR1 is SNHLY and CDR2 is FYNNEI. V was clipped by 6 bases and J by 1 base; unmatched bases: 7. The CDR3 region has the DNA TGTGCCAGCAGGGGACTAGCAGGGGGTTCCTACGAGCAGTACTTC. Protein product: CASRGLAGGSYEQYF.

The chain combines TRBV14 with TRBJ1-5; D is unresolved. This CDR3 comprises 12 residues. V was clipped by 0 bases and J by 5 bases, with 2 bases between them. CDR1 is SGHDN, CDR2 FVKESK, per germline. The CDR3 region has the DNA TGTGCCAGCAGCCAAGAAGATCAGCCCCAGCATTTT. Amino acids: CASSQEDQPQHF.

This chain uses TRBV5-1 with TRBJ2-3; 13 bases are a match to TRBD2. V trimming: 3 bases; J trimming: 4 bases; junction bases outside the gene matches: 11. The CDR3 covers 18 residues. Germline loops: CDR1 SGHRS, CDR2 YFSETQ. CDR3 residues: CASSSNTGTSGEADTQYF. Written as DNA, the CDR3 is TGCGCCAGCAGCTCGAATACCGGGACTAGCGGGGAGGCAGATACGCAGTATTTT.

The chain links TRBV7-2 to TRBJ2-1, with D perhaps TRBD1 or TRBD2 (7 bases each). This CDR3 contains 15 residues. Trimming shortened V by 5 bases and J by 7 bases, and 18 bases separated the two germline ends. Germline loops: CDR1 SGHTA, CDR2 FQGNSA. This CDR3 reads CASSPPGGVGNEQFF. Written as DNA, the CDR3 is TGTGCCAGCAGCCCCCCAGGGGGGGTGGGGAATGAGCAGTTCTTC.

CDR3 coding DNA: TGTGCCAGCAGTTTCGGACCAGAAAAACTGTTTTTT. It codes for CASSFGPEKLFF. V and J are TRBV28 and TRBJ1-4, with D hard to call. The V and J ends lost 3 bases and 8 bases respectively, with 7 bases between them. CDR3 length equals 12 residues. Germline V CDR1 and CDR2: MDHEN, SYDVKM. The full variable domain, its missing parts supplied by reference TRBV28 and TRBJ1-4, is DVKVTQSSRYLVKRTGEKVFLECVQDMDHENMFWYRQDPGLGLRLIYFSYDVKMKEKGDIPEGYSVSREKKERFSLILESASTNQTSMYLCASSFGPEKLFFGSGTQLSVL.

The CDR3 is CASSEREGGTYSGQFF. The CDR3 DNA follows: TGTGCCAGCAGCGAGCGGGAGGGCGGGACGTATTCAGGGCAGTTCTTC. J is TRBJ2-1 and V is TRBV9; 10 bases agree with TRBD2. The CDR3 loop spans 16 amino acids. The germline V gene has CDR1 SGDLS and CDR2 YYNGEE. The J segment lost 12 bases and the V segment lost 3 bases, leaving 15 bases of the junction unmatched.

This clone was detected a few times. The chain couples TRBV25-1 to TRBJ1-1, with D possibly TRBD1 on 5 matching bases. The V and J ends lost 6 bases and 5 bases respectively, with 10 bases between them. Germline loops: CDR1 MGHDK, CDR2 SYGVNS. The CDR3 is 12 residues long. This chain's CDR3 is CASRTRGTEAFF. The CDR3 DNA reads TGTGCCAGCAGAACCCGGGGGACTGAAGCTTTCTTT.

The chain uses TRBV9 and TRBJ1-1, with D hard to call. This CDR3 has 14 residues. Germline CDR1 reads SGDLS; CDR2 reads YYNGEE. The V and J ends lost 0 bases and 2 bases respectively, with 8 bases between them. Written as DNA, the CDR3 is TGTGCCAGCAGCGTAGAACACTTTAACACTGAAGCTTTCTTT. Residues: CASSVEHFNTEAFF.

This sequence joins TRBV10-1 and TRBJ2-1; D is unresolved. Germline CDR1 and CDR2: WNHNN and SYGVQD (reference sequence). V lost 2 bases and J 5 bases, leaving 4 bases between the germline ends. The CDR3 consists of 12 residues. The CDR3 DNA reads as TGCGCCAGCAGTGAGCTTGACAATGAGCAGTTCTTC. This encodes CASSELDNEQFF.

V is TRBV19 and J is TRBJ2-1, with D uncertain. Trimming removed 6 bases from V and 0 bases from J, with 12 bases in between. Germline V CDR1 and CDR2: LNHDA, SQIVND (reference sequence). The CDR3 extends over 15 amino acids. Here the CDR3 DNA reads TGTGCCAGTAGCCTCTTAGCCGGCTCCTACAATGAGCAGTTCTTC. Translation: CASSLLAGSYNEQFF. Filled out from reference TRBV19 and TRBJ2-1, the complete variable domain reads DGGITQSPKYLFRKEGQNVTLSCEQNLNHDAMYWYRQDPGQGLRLIYYSQIVNDFQKGDIAEGYSVSREKKESFPLTVTSAQKNPTAFYLCASSLLAGSYNEQFFGPGTRLTVL.

As for this clone: The sample holds other DNA sequences that translate to the same CDR3. The V gene is TRBV30, the J gene TRBJ2-7; D is tentatively TRBD1 or TRBD2 (5 bases each). V dropped 2 bases and J dropped 7 bases, with 9 bases sitting between them. CDR3 length: 11 residues. CDR1 is GTSNPN and CDR2 is SVGIG in the germline V gene (reference sequence). The CDR3 is CAWSSGGEQYF. The CDR3 nucleotides are TGTGCCTGGAGTTCTGGGGGTGAGCAGTACTTC.

This chain joins TRBV25-1 and TRBJ1-2; D is uncertain. The V end was cut by 5 bases, the J end by 0 bases, with 4 bases between. This CDR3 is built from 12 residues. The germline V gene has CDR1 MGHDK and CDR2 SYGVNS. The CDR3 sequence: CASSLSNYGYTF. DNA of the CDR3: TGTGCCAGCAGTCTATCTAACTATGGCTACACCTTC.

The rearrangement uses TRBV15 and TRBJ1-5; D is perhaps TRBD1 (6 bases). The germline V gene has CDR1 LNHNV and CDR2 YYDKDF (reference sequence). The CDR3 extends over 15 amino acids. Deletions cut 1 base from V and 8 bases from J, with 15 bases between. Here the CDR3 DNA reads TGTGCCACCAGCAGAGTGGGGGCAGCTGACAAGCCCCAGCATTTT. Protein product: CATSRVGAADKPQHF.

This clone was found a few times. The chain recombines TRBV7-2 with TRBJ2-1; D not certain. Germline V gene data show CDR1 as SGHTA and CDR2 as FQGNSA. Trimming took off 1 base at V and 4 bases at J, with 14 bases between the two ends. This CDR3 comprises 16 residues. CDR3: CASSLVVQVPYNEQFF. The DNA of the CDR3 is TGTGCCAGCAGCTTAGTAGTGCAGGTCCCTTACAATGAGCAGTTCTTC.

The table lists this clone with a few counts. The chain carries TRBV7-2 and TRBJ2-2; D unresolved. Per germline, CDR1 SGHTA and CDR2 FQGNSA. Trimming left V 1 base short and J 7 bases short, with 19 bases between. The CDR3 length is 17 residues. The CDR3 sequence: CASSLVEADRRYGELFF. In DNA, the CDR3 is TGTGCCAGCAGCTTAGTTGAGGCGGACCGGCGTTACGGGGAGCTGTTTTTT.

The chain carries TRBV27 and TRBJ1-2, with D maybe TRBD1 (6 bases). Trimming shortened V by 6 bases and J by 8 bases, and 13 bases separated the two germline ends. This CDR3 has 12 amino acids. Germline V gives CDR1 MNHEY, CDR2 SMNVEV (reference sequence). The CDR3 DNA reads as TGTGCCAGCAGCCCACAGGGTAGGGGCTACACCTTC. This translates into CASSPQGRGYTF.

This rearrangement joins TRBV2 to TRBJ2-5; no reliable D call. There are 14 residues in the CDR3. Trimming pared 4 bases from V and 2 bases from J, leaving 11 bases between. Germline values: CDR1 SNHLY, CDR2 FYNNEI. The CDR3 DNA reads as TGTGCCAGCAGTGTAACGTACCTTCAAGAGACCCAGTACTTC. Its protein is CASSVTYLQETQYF.

The chain is built from TRBV30 and TRBJ1-1; 9 positions match TRBD1. V was clipped by 4 bases and J by 4 bases; unmatched bases: 10. Germline assignment: CDR1 GTSNPN and CDR2 SVGIG (reference sequence). This CDR3 region has 15 residues. CDR3 loop: CAWIPWTGARTEAFF. CDR3 bases: TGTGCCTGGATCCCATGGACAGGGGCACGCACTGAAGCTTTCTTT.

This clone was picked up a small number of times. The rearrangement links TRBV30 to TRBJ2-1, with a tentative D call TRBD2 (5 bases). V was cut by 2 bases and J by 6 bases, with 11 bases left in between. CDR1 is GTSNPN and CDR2 is SVGIG in the germline V gene (reference sequence). This CDR3 spans 13 amino acids. The CDR3 DNA reads as TGTGCCTGGAGTTCGGGAACGGGCAATGAGCAGTTCTTC. Translation: CAWSSGTGNEQFF. Full variable domain (missing parts from reference TRBV30 and TRBJ2-1): SQTIHQWPATLVQPVGSPLSLECTVEGTSNPNLYWYRQAAGRGLQLLFYSVGIGQISSEVPQNLSASRPQDRQFILSSKKLLLSDSGFYLCAWSSGTGNEQFFGPGTRLTVL.

This clone was observed a handful of times. The V call is TRBV29-1, the J call TRBJ2-3; D possibly corresponds to TRBD1 (6 bases). With 4 bases removed from V and 4 bases from J, the gap between germline ends came to 12 bases. This CDR3 is built from 13 residues. CDR1 and CDR2 from the germline V gene are SQVTM and ANQGSEA. The CDR3 is CSVVFQGPDTQYF. Here the CDR3 DNA reads TGCAGCGTTGTTTTCCAGGGGCCAGATACGCAGTATTTT.

The chain joins TRBV7-9 to TRBJ2-3, with D possibly TRBD1 on 6 matching bases. Trimming shortened V by 3 bases and J by 3 bases, and 13 bases separated the two germline ends. CDR3 length: 15 amino acids. The germline V gene has CDR1 SEHNR and CDR2 FQNEAQ (reference sequence). The CDR3, as DNA: TGTGCCAGCAGCTTGATTGCGCAGGGGACAGATACGCAGTATTTT. This translates into CASSLIAQGTDTQYF.

V is TRBV5-4 and J is TRBJ2-1; a weak D match, TRBD1 (6 bases). There are 13 residues in the CDR3. Germline CDR1 is SGHNT and CDR2 is YYREEE (reference sequence). The V and J ends lost 4 bases and 7 bases respectively, with 12 bases between them. The CDR3 reads CASSRDTRNEQFF. CDR3 in DNA: TGTGCCAGCAGCCGGGACACGAGGAATGAGCAGTTCTTC.

The chain joins TRBV5-4 to TRBJ2-5; D is unresolved. V was trimmed by 3 bases and J by 2 bases, leaving 11 bases between them. This CDR3 has 14 amino acids. Germline V gives CDR1 SGHNT, CDR2 YYREEE (reference sequence). CDR3 amino acids: CASSSAVTQETQYF. The CDR3 coding sequence is TGTGCCAGCAGCTCGGCGGTTACTCAAGAGACCCAGTACTTC.

This sequence joins TRBV27 and TRBJ1-2, with TRBD1 identical over 9 bases. Germline CDR1 reads MNHEY; CDR2 reads SMNVEV (reference sequence). The J segment lost 5 bases and the V segment lost 6 bases, leaving 7 bases of the junction unmatched. This CDR3 spans 14 amino acids. CDR3 coding DNA: TGTGCCAGCAGGGCGGGACAGGGCCTATATGGCTACACCTTC. Translation gives CASRAGQGLYGYTF.

The CDR3 protein is CAISDTARTGENTEAFF. DNA for the CDR3: TGTGCCATCAGTGATACCGCTCGGACAGGAGAAAACACTGAAGCTTTCTTT. The J gene is TRBJ1-1, the V gene TRBV10-3; 7 bases are shared with TRBD1. The CDR3 covers 17 residues. The V and J ends lost 3 bases and 2 bases, in that order; junction bases with no gene match: 12. Germline loops: CDR1 ENHRY, CDR2 SYGVKD.

Details on this clone: The junction departs from germline at one end; a sequencing error may be responsible. This rearrangement joins TRBV20-1 to TRBJ1-1, with D uncertain. The CDR3 loop spans 11 amino acids. Germline lookup yields CDR1 DFQATT and CDR2 SNEGSKA (reference sequence). CDR3 sequence: CSPRTNAEAFF. The CDR3 region has the DNA TGCAGTCCCCGGACGAACGCTGAAGCTTTCTTT.

This clone was counted a few times. The chain combines TRBV20-1 with TRBJ2-1, with TRBD1 matching 9 bases. CDR1 and CDR2 from the germline V gene are DFQATT and SNEGSKA (reference sequence). The CDR3 is 9 amino acids. After removal of 7 bases from V and 16 bases from J, the junction contained 5 bases not matched to a gene. CDR3 sequence reads: CSGRDRDFF. In nucleotides, the CDR3 is TGCAGTGGACGGGACAGGGACTTCTTC.

The chain has TRBV4-1 and TRBJ2-2; a weak D match, TRBD2 (6 bases). The CDR3 consists of 17 residues. V was clipped by 0 bases and J by 0 bases, with 11 bases between them. The germline gives CDR1 MGHRA, CDR2 YSYEKL. The CDR3 DNA sequence: TGCGCCAGCAGCCAAGATCTCTGGGGGGCGAACACCGGGGAGCTGTTTTTT. Its translation: CASSQDLWGANTGELFF.